The T cell receptor (beta chain) under discussion was sequenced for a study of spatial heterogeneity in lung cancer (dated by TCRdb to between 2018 and 2021). Turning to the overall study: Beta-chain transcripts were consistently detected in greater numbers than alpha-chain transcripts, which likely reflected higher beta-chain transcript abundance. TCR alpha and beta repertoires were quantitatively compared across multiple tumor regions, matched nontumor lung and blood in non-small cell lung cancer. The study linked features of the TCR repertoire to counts of nonsynonymous mutations, which were determined by whole-exome sequencing of tumor tissue. At surgery, 220 tumor regions, 64 matched nontumor lung samples and 56 PBMC samples were TCR-sequenced for both alpha and beta chains. In the raw uncorrected reads, each unique combination of TCR and UMI appeared more than ten times on average.

To prepare the library, 5' RACE was applied. TCRdb records NextSeq 500 as the sequencer. To allow correction of PCR and sequencing errors, the TCR library protocol tagged every TCR cDNA molecule with a unique molecular identifier. The paper's data handling went like this. TCR identification, UMI-based error correction and CDR3 extraction were performed with Decombinator tools. TCRs above a frequency of 2 per 1,000, corresponding to the top 1% of the tumor frequency distribution, were defined as expanded. Rényi diversity was computed with the R vegan package after subsampling each repertoire 100 times to 5,000 TCRs. CDR3 similarity networks were built from amino acid triplet string-kernel similarity, connecting CDR3s with pairwise similarity above 0.82. TCRdb cleaned the public reads at Q25 with fastp, built clones with MiXCR and kept in-frame beta chains. All rows with the same CDR3 protein become a single entry with the most common DNA and genes. None of the V and J calls come from the authors' own analysis; TCRdb made them. Here the sample has some 44,000 distinct CDR3 sequences; roughly 15% occur a single time. Clones ranked in the top ten supply 55% to 60% of the sample.

Broad study findings and their caveats: Ubiquitous expanded tumor TCRs were detected in blood more often at tumor resection than at routine follow-up. Additional single-cell paired TCR alpha and beta sequencing was considered necessary to confirm, at a functional level, the hypothesis that regional TCRs recognize regional mutations.

Read against the paper, the sample's time point label means: sample taken at primary tumor resection. Whole RNA extracted from tumor and nontumor lung tissue, or from cryopreserved PBMC samples, was used for TCR sequencing without cell sorting. Samples were obtained from approximately 70 patients with early-stage, untreated non-small cell lung cancer from the lung TRACERx cohort. Patients were selected for TCR sequencing only if sufficient RNA was available from at least two tumor regions. The CDR3 has 11 amino acids, counting the end cysteine and phenylalanine. Solely the CDR3 DNA is kept, with 33 bases framed from the first base. Cut back by 2 bases and 7 bases, the V and J ends lie 5 bases apart. This clonotype was seen more than once but under ten times. Its antigen has not been determined. No base quality information exists; no much larger clone differs at one position.

This receptor was obtained from a male donor with early-stage non-small cell lung cancer. Sequencing used PBMCs, obtained at surgery. The V gene is TRBV12-3 or TRBV12-4 and the J gene is TRBJ1-1; the D gene cannot be resolved reliably. The CDR3: CASSLFGEAFF. The sequence in DNA is TGTGCCAGCAGTTTATTCGGTGAAGCTTTCTTT.